Following are 14 T cell receptor beta chains from one sample sequenced in a study of blood T cell repertoires in COVID-19. This table comes from immunoSEQ multiplex PCR, and its TCRdb copy is limited to in-frame clones, with some not included. The data show over 90,000 clones, approximately 84% seen once. The specimen was peripheral blood. These receptors all stem from a human donor in a cohort sampled during active COVID-19.

The chain links TRBV7-8 to TRBJ2-2; no clear D. Deletions cut 5 bases from V and 4 bases from J, with 8 bases between. Germline CDR1 reads SGHVS; CDR2 reads FQNEAQ. The CDR3 extends over 13 amino acids. The CDR3 loop is CASSPLRTGELFF. The CDR3 DNA sequence: TGTGCCAGCAGCCCTCTACGCACCGGGGAGCTGTTTTTT.

This clone was seen a single time. This chain connects TRBV7-9 to TRBJ2-3, with TRBD2 matching over 12 bases. The CDR3 sequence is 18 residues long. Unmatched junction bases numbered 9, after V lost 5 bases and J lost 0 bases. The germline V gene encodes CDR1 SEHNR and CDR2 FQNEAQ (reference sequence). CDR3 amino acids: CASSPLAGGLPSTDTQYF. The CDR3 coding sequence is TGTGCCAGCAGCCCACTAGCGGGGGGCCTCCCTAGCACAGATACGCAGTATTTT.

This chain joins TRBV6-4 and TRBJ2-6; 8 bases line up with TRBD2. V dropped 6 bases and J dropped 2; count of bases not matched to a gene: 3. Per germline, CDR1 MRHNA and CDR2 SNTAGT. The CDR3 is 15 residues long. The CDR3 spells CASSPGRAGANVLTF. The CDR3 bases are TGTGCCAGCAGCCCCGGGAGGGCTGGGGCCAACGTCCTGACTTTC.

The J gene is TRBJ2-7, the V gene TRBV7-9, with TRBD1 matching over 9 bases. The ends lost 0 bases at V and 4 bases at J; junction bases unmatched: 7. In germline, CDR1 is SEHNR, CDR2 FQNEAQ (reference sequence). The CDR3 covers 16 residues. DNA of the CDR3: TGTGCCAGCAGCTTAGCAGGGGGGACAGGGTTATACGAGCAGTACTTC. This encodes CASSLAGGTGLYEQYF.

The genes are TRBV6-5 and TRBJ2-7, with 8 nucleotides matching TRBD2. The CDR3 has 14 amino acids. CDR1 MNHEY and CDR2 SVGAGI come from the germline V gene. The ends lost 5 bases at V and 3 bases at J; junction bases unmatched: 6. The CDR3, as DNA: TGTGCCAGCAGTCCCCCCGGGGGGGACTACGAGCAGTACTTC. It translates to CASSPPGGDYEQYF.

The genes are TRBV11-2 and TRBJ1-2, with TRBD1 as a possible D gene (6 bases). This CDR3 spans 15 amino acids. The V end lost 1 base, the J end lost 7 bases, and 16 bases lay between the germline ends. Per the germline V gene, CDR1 is SGHAT and CDR2 is FQNNGV. This CDR3 is CASSLGGVRGTGYTF. For the CDR3, the DNA is TGTGCCAGCAGCTTAGGGGGCGTCAGGGGCACTGGCTACACCTTC.

V gene TRBV21-1 combines with J gene TRBJ1-1. TRBV21-1 counts as a pseudogene. The CDR3 contains 13 residues. CDR3 in DNA: TGTGCCAGCAGCGACCCCGAGGACACTGAAGCTTTCTTT. Protein sequence: CASSDPEDTEAFF.

This chain uses TRBV24-1 with TRBJ2-5, with a weak D call TRBD1 (5 bases). The CDR3 covers 15 residues. Trimming stripped 2 bases from V and 1 base from J, with 10 bases between. Germline CDR1 and CDR2: KGHDR and SFDVKD. This CDR3 is CATSDSQGSQETQYF. The CDR3 nucleotides read TGTGCCACCAGTGATTCTCAGGGTTCCCAAGAGACCCAGTACTTC.

This chain uses TRBV9 with TRBJ1-1; 10 positions agree with TRBD1. This CDR3 has 15 residues. CDR1 is SGDLS and CDR2 is YYNGEE in the germline V gene. V dropped 4 bases and J dropped 5; count of bases not matched to a gene: 8. The CDR3 loop reads CASSPSGTGVTEAFF. CDR3 sequence (DNA): TGTGCCAGCAGCCCATCCGGGACAGGGGTTACTGAAGCTTTCTTT.

The sample holds one count of this clone. The chain couples TRBV7-2 to TRBJ2-3; a weak D match, TRBD2 (5 bases). V lost 6 bases to trimming and J lost 13 bases, with 17 bases between them. Germline V lookup: CDR1 SGHTA, CDR2 FQGNSA. The CDR3 is 12 residues long. CDR3 coding DNA: TGTGCCAGCAGTCTAGAGAGGGCGCAGAAGTATTTT. It yields the protein CASSLERAQKYF.

V usage is TRBV2 and J usage is TRBJ2-1, with D unclear. The germline CDR1 and CDR2 sequences are SNHLY and FYNNEI. The V gene lost 8 bases and the J gene lost 9 bases, with 11 bases spanning the gap. This CDR3 has 11 residues. CDR3: CASRIWSEQFF. The CDR3 region has the DNA TGTGCCAGCCGCATCTGGAGTGAGCAGTTCTTC.

The V call is TRBV5-6, the J call TRBJ2-7, with TRBD1 matching 11 bases. With V trimmed by 4 bases and J by 2 bases, 2 bases remained unmatched. Germline-derived CDR1 and CDR2 are SGHDT and YYEEEE. The CDR3 runs 14 residues. The CDR3 nucleotides are TGTGCCAGCAGCCCGGGACAGGGGGCCTACGAGCAGTACTTC. Translated, it gives CASSPGQGAYEQYF. The full variable domain, in which reference TRBV5-6 and TRBJ2-7 provide the parts outside the CDR3, is DAGVTQSPTHLIKTRGQQVTLRCSPKSGHDTVSWYQQALGQGPQFIFQYYEEEERQRGNFPDRFSGHQFPNYSSELNVNALLLGDSALYLCASSPGQGAYEQYFGPGTRLTVT.

V and J are TRBV5-4 and TRBJ2-5, with 9 positions matching TRBD1. V lost 4 bases and J lost 1; bases outside the gene matches: 5. Germline CDR1 reads SGHNT; CDR2 reads YYREEE (reference sequence). The CDR3 is made up of 15 amino acids. The CDR3 protein is CASSRQGGVQETQYF. In nucleotides, the CDR3 is TGTGCCAGCAGCAGACAGGGGGGGGTCCAAGAGACCCAGTACTTC.

The chain links TRBV10-2 to TRBJ2-2; tentative D call: TRBD1 (5 bases). The germline CDR1 and CDR2 sequences are WSHSY and SAAADI. The CDR3 loop spans 15 amino acids. Trimming removed 7 bases at V and 4 bases at J, with 16 bases between. The chain's CDR3 is CASKGAGPGTGELFF. In DNA form, the CDR3 reads TGCGCCAGCAAGGGTGCAGGGCCGGGCACCGGGGAGCTGTTTTTT.